Listed here are 11 T cell receptor beta chains from one sample, sequenced in a study of shared clonotypes between healthy human individuals. The assay was immunoSEQ multiplex PCR, and TCRdb's table has in-frame clones only and misses some. The sample has 2 million to 2.5 million clones, about nine tenths seen once. Material for sequencing was naive CD4+ T cells from PBMCs. Documented subset: CD45RA+ positively selected. Source of these receptors: a man aged 18-30 years in good health. Some clones in this sample may be carry-over from other donors' samples.

This chain joins TRBV5-1 and TRBJ1-4; D possibly corresponds to TRBD1 (6 bases). Between the trimmed V and J ends, which lost 4 bases and 3 bases, there was a span of 25 bases. The CDR3 consists of 19 residues. Germline V gene lookup returns CDR1 SGHRS and CDR2 YFSETQ. CDR3 residues: CASSGGNWGFDRANEKLFF. CDR3 coding DNA: TGCGCCAGCAGCGGGGGCAATTGGGGATTCGATAGGGCTAATGAAAAACTGTTTTTT.

The CDR3 here is CASSPTQGNNEQFF. The CDR3 region has the DNA TGTGCCAGCAGCCCAACCCAGGGTAACAATGAGCAGTTCTTC. This rearrangement joins TRBV11-3 to TRBJ2-1, with D possibly matching TRBD1 (5 bases). CDR1 SGHNT and CDR2 YENEEA come from the germline V gene. V was trimmed by 5 bases and J by 5 bases, leaving 13 bases between them. The CDR3 is 14 amino acids. Based on the CDR3 plus reference TRBV11-3 and TRBJ2-1, the full variable domain is EAGVVQSPRYKIIEKKQPVAFWCNPISGHNTLYWYLQNLGQGPELLIRYENEEAVDDSQLPKDRFSAERLKGVDSTLKIQPAELGDSAVYLCASSPTQGNNEQFFGPGTRLTVL.

V and J are TRBV28 and TRBJ1-5; TRBD1 might be the D (5 bases). V was trimmed by 2 bases and J by 16 bases, leaving 15 bases between them. Germline V CDR1 and CDR2: MDHEN, SYDVKM. CDR3 length equals 12 residues. The CDR3 sequence is CASSLRGTAQHF. The CDR3 DNA follows: TGTGCCAGCAGTTTACGTGGGACGGCTCAACATTTT.

This chain uses TRBV5-1 with TRBJ2-7; D not resolved. This CDR3 spans 14 amino acids. V was cut by 0 bases and J by 3 bases, with 10 bases left in between. CDR1 is SGHRS and CDR2 is YFSETQ in the germline V gene. CDR3 in DNA: TGCGCCAGCAGCTTGGGGTCCAACTTCTACGAGCAGTACTTC. Encoded protein: CASSLGSNFYEQYF.

The chain couples TRBV7-8 to TRBJ1-2; D not certain. Trimming left V 1 base short and J 2 bases short, with 11 bases between. CDR1 and CDR2 (germline): SGHVS, FQNEAQ. CDR3 size: 15 residues. The CDR3 reads CASSLGRLGNYGYTF. CDR3 nucleotides: TGTGCCAGCAGCTTAGGTAGACTGGGCAACTATGGCTACACCTTC.

Concerning this clone: Other DNA sequences in this specimen translate into the identical CDR3. The chain combines TRBV28 with TRBJ1-1; D gene ambiguous. Trimming pared 3 bases from V and 1 base from J, leaving 9 bases between. The CDR3 totals 14 residues. Germline lookup yields CDR1 MDHEN and CDR2 SYDVKM. CDR3 in DNA: TGTGCCAGCAGTTTTCGTGGGAGGAACACTGAAGCTTTCTTT. Translated, it gives CASSFRGRNTEAFF.

J is TRBJ2-7 and V is TRBV6-1, with TRBD2 matching 10 bases. Germline V gene data show CDR1 as MNHNS and CDR2 as SASEGT. Losses at the gene ends were 2 bases for V and 6 bases for J; bases not matched to a gene: 7. The CDR3 consists of 15 residues. The CDR3 DNA is TGTGCCAGCAGTGAAAGTGCAGCGGGAGGGATCGAGCAGTACTTC. Amino acids: CASSESAAGGIEQYF.

The chain recombines TRBV7-9 with TRBJ2-5; D is unresolved. The CDR3 extends over 13 amino acids. Germline V gene lookup returns CDR1 SEHNR and CDR2 FQNEAQ (reference sequence). The V end lost 5 bases, the J end lost 5 bases, and 12 bases lay between the germline ends. The CDR3 protein is CASSPGWVETQYF. The CDR3 DNA sequence: TGTGCCAGCAGCCCCGGCTGGGTGGAGACCCAGTACTTC.

The chain is built from TRBV28 and TRBJ1-2, with 7 bases aligning to TRBD1. Germline CDR1 is MDHEN and CDR2 is SYDVKM. Trimming took 3 bases from V and 3 from J; bases not matched to a gene: 1. This CDR3 comprises 13 residues. The CDR3 is CASSFDRDYGYTF. CDR3 DNA: TGTGCCAGCAGTTTCGACAGGGACTATGGCTACACCTTC.

A remark on this clone: In the same sample, other DNA sequences code for this CDR3. The chain uses TRBV9 and TRBJ2-2, with 11 nucleotides matching TRBD2. This CDR3 spans 17 amino acids. Germline assignment: CDR1 SGDLS and CDR2 YYNGEE. The junction had 1 base not matched to a gene; V was cut back by 0 bases and J by 0 bases. The CDR3 loop reads CASSVVGLAANTGELFF. CDR3 coding DNA: TGTGCCAGCAGCGTAGTGGGACTAGCGGCGAACACCGGGGAGCTGTTTTTT. The variable domain in full, with the rest retrieved from reference TRBV9 and TRBJ2-2, is DSGVTQTPKHLITATGQRVTLRCSPRSGDLSVYWYQQSLDQGLQFLIQYYNGEERAKGNILERFSAQQFPDLHSELNLSSLELGDSALYFCASSVVGLAANTGELFFGEGSRLTVL.

The chain recombines TRBV7-3 with TRBJ2-7; no clear D. CDR3 length: 13 amino acids. The V and J ends lost 8 bases and 2 bases respectively, with 13 bases between them. Germline V lookup: CDR1 SGHTA, CDR2 FQGTGA. CDR3 protein: CASWLAIAYEQYF. The CDR3 DNA sequence: TGTGCCAGCTGGTTAGCCATCGCCTACGAGCAGTACTTC.